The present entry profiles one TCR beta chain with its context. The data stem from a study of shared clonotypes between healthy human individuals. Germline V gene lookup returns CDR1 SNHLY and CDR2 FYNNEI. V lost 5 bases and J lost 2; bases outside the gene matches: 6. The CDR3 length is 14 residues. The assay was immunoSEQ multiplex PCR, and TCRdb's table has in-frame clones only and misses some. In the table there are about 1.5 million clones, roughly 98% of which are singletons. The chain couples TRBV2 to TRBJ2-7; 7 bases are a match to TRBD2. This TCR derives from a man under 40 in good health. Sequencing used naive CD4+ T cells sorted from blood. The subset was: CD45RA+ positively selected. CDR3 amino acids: CASSRDGGTYEQYF. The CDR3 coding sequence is TGTGCCAGCAGTAGGGACGGGGGGACCTACGAGCAGTACTTC.